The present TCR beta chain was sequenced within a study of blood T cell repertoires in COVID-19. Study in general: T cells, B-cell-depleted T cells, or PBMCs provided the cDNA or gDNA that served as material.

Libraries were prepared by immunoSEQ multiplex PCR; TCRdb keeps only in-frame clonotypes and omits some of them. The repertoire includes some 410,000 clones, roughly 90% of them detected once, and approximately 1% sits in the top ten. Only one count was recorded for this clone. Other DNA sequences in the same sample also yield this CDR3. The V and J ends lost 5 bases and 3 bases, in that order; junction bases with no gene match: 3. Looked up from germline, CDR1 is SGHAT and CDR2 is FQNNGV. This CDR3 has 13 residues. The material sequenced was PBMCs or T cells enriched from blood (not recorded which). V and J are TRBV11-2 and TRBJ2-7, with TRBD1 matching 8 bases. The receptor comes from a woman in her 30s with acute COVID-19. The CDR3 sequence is CASSPGQGYEQYF. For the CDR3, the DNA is TGTGCCAGCAGCCCAGGACAGGGCTACGAGCAGTACTTC.